The 22 T cell receptor beta chains in this list originate from one sample, sequenced in a study of vaccination effects on CD4 cells after COVID-19. Under the ViraFEST assay, PBMC were stimulated with viral peptide pools so that antigen-specific CD4+ T cells expanded. Sequencing was performed afterwards. Isolating CD4+ T cells followed less than 11 days of culture. Nucleocapsid antibodies were negative in the vaccine recipients, who had never had SARS-CoV-2 infection. Their antigen targets remain unknown. The data were produced by immunoSEQ multiplex PCR, yet TCRdb's version contains in-frame clones alone and is incomplete. This sample yields 30,000 to 40,000 clones, of which 60% to 75% are seen a single time; roughly 27% belongs to the top ten. Sample: CD4+ T cells from PBMCs cultured with HCoV-OC43 spike peptides, taken before COVID-19 vaccination. Documented subset: HCoV-OC43 spike overlapping peptide pool stimulation. The receptor set was obtained from a human donor who received a COVID-19 vaccine.

The rearrangement joins TRBV5-4 to TRBJ1-1, with 10 nucleotides matching TRBD1. V trimming: 4 bases; J trimming: 0 bases; junction bases outside the gene matches: 6. The CDR3 is 16 residues long. The germline V gene has CDR1 SGHNT and CDR2 YYREEE (reference sequence). The CDR3 sequence is CASSVGQGHMNTEAFF. Here the CDR3 DNA reads TGTGCCAGCAGCGTGGGACAGGGGCACATGAACACTGAAGCTTTCTTT.

CDR3 coding DNA: TGTGCCAGCAGCACAGGGGAAACCGATGGCTACACCTTC. It encodes CASSTGETDGYTF. This sequence joins TRBV3-1 (or the pseudogene TRBV3-2) and TRBJ1-2, with 7 nucleotides matching TRBD1. Germline assignment: CDR1 LGHDT and CDR2 YNNKEL (reference sequence). Trimming cost V 5 bases and J 6 bases; bases outside gene matches: 6. The CDR3 has 13 residues.

The V gene is TRBV2, the J gene TRBJ2-3; tentatively, D is TRBD2 (6 bases). This CDR3 spans 14 amino acids. Trimming shortened V by 7 bases and J by 5 bases, and 16 bases separated the two germline ends. Per germline, CDR1 SNHLY and CDR2 FYNNEI. The CDR3 spells CASTLRESGDTQYF. CDR3 DNA: TGTGCCAGCACTCTACGGGAGAGTGGAGATACGCAGTATTTT.

This chain links TRBV29-1 with TRBJ1-3, with D possibly TRBD1 on 6 matching bases. The V gene lost 5 bases and the J gene lost 3 bases, with 11 bases spanning the gap. The germline V gene encodes CDR1 SQVTM and CDR2 ANQGSEA. The CDR3 covers 13 residues. CDR3 coding DNA: TGCAGCGTTCAGGGGTACAGTGGAAACACCATATATTTT. Amino acids: CSVQGYSGNTIYF.

The J gene is TRBJ2-7, the V gene TRBV28, with TRBD1 identical over 12 bases. The CDR3 runs to 16 residues. With 2 bases clipped from V and 6 bases from J, the junction kept 8 bases outside the gene matches. Germline CDR1 reads MDHEN; CDR2 reads SYDVKM. CDR3 in DNA: TGTGCCAGCAGTTTAGGGGGGGGACAGGGGGCGCGCGAGCAGTACTTC. Translating it yields CASSLGGGQGAREQYF.

This clone has more than one count but fewer than ten. The chain has TRBV27 and TRBJ1-3; TRBD1 is a possible D gene (6 bases). The CDR3 consists of 12 residues. The V end was cut by 9 bases, the J end by 9 bases, with 15 bases between. CDR1 and CDR2 (germline): MNHEY, SMNVEV (reference sequence). The CDR3 protein is CARRDKGPTIYF. The DNA of the CDR3 is TGTGCCAGGAGGGACAAGGGGCCCACCATATATTTT.

This clone is medium-sized within its sample. The rearrangement uses TRBV12-3 or TRBV12-4 and TRBJ1-3; D possibly corresponds to TRBD1 (5 bases). The CDR3 loop spans 12 amino acids. V was trimmed by 11 bases and J by 2 bases, leaving 10 bases between them. CDR3: CAGRGAGNTIYF. DNA of the CDR3: TGTGCCGGGCGGGGGGCTGGAAACACCATATATTTT.

The chain is built from TRBV5-1 and TRBJ2-1; a possible D gene is TRBD2 (6 bases). Between the trimmed V and J ends, which lost 4 bases and 10 bases, there was a span of 12 bases. The germline V gene encodes CDR1 SGHRS and CDR2 YFSETQ. This CDR3 is built from 12 residues. The CDR3 DNA reads as TGCGCCAGCAGCCCCGGTCGGGGGGAGCAGTTCTTC. This translates into CASSPGRGEQFF.

The rearrangement links TRBV4-1 to TRBJ2-7, with 10 nucleotides matching TRBD2. The junction had 8 bases not matched to a gene; V was cut back by 6 bases and J by 0 bases. The CDR3 is made up of 16 amino acids. Germline V gene data show CDR1 as MGHRA and CDR2 as YSYEKL. Here the CDR3 reads CASRPGTSAFSYEQYF. The CDR3 DNA is TGCGCCAGCAGACCCGGGACTAGCGCGTTCTCCTACGAGCAGTACTTC.

V and J are TRBV30 and TRBJ2-1; tentative D call: TRBD1 (6 bases). V dropped 7 bases and J dropped 6 bases, with 16 bases sitting between them. CDR1 is GTSNPN, CDR2 SVGIG, per germline (reference sequence). This CDR3 contains 13 residues. The CDR3 sequence is CASRARGGNEQFF. CDR3 coding DNA: TGTGCCTCCAGGGCTAGAGGGGGCAATGAGCAGTTCTTC.

V gene TRBV18 combines with J gene TRBJ2-1; possible D gene TRBD2, 5 bases. The CDR3 spans 12 residues. Germline CDR1 KGHSH, CDR2 LQKENI. V was cut by 6 bases and J by 12 bases, with 15 bases left in between. DNA of the CDR3: TGTGCCAGCTCCCCGTCGGGGTCGGGGCAGTTCTTC. Amino acids: CASSPSGSGQFF.

The rearrangement links TRBV15 to TRBJ2-7; 7 bases match TRBD1. J lost 7 bases, V lost 3 bases, and 6 bases had no gene match. The germline CDR1 and CDR2 sequences are LNHNV and YYDKDF (reference sequence). The CDR3 runs 13 residues. CDR3 protein: CATSSRGYREQYF. DNA of the CDR3: TGTGCCACCAGCAGCAGGGGGTATCGTGAGCAGTACTTC.

This chain uses TRBV4-2 with TRBJ1-2; tentative D call: TRBD1 (5 bases). The V end lost 1 base, the J end lost 6 bases, and 15 bases lay between the germline ends. CDR3 size: 15 residues. Germline-derived CDR1 and CDR2 are LGHNA and YNFKEQ. The CDR3 loop is CASSQVWDLEDGYTF. CDR3 coding DNA: TGTGCCAGCAGCCAAGTATGGGACCTCGAGGATGGCTACACCTTC.

This rearrangement joins TRBV9 to TRBJ2-5; 10 bases align to TRBD1. There are 15 residues in the CDR3. The germline gives CDR1 SGDLS, CDR2 YYNGEE. V lost 2 bases to trimming and J lost 4 bases; unmatched junction nucleotides: 5. CDR3 in amino acids: CASSVTGGRGETQYF. CDR3 nucleotide sequence: TGTGCCAGCAGCGTGACAGGGGGCCGAGGAGAGACCCAGTACTTC.

V and J are TRBV11-3 and TRBJ1-1, with TRBD1 matching over 7 bases. The CDR3 runs to 18 residues. CDR1 is SGHNT, CDR2 YENEEA, per germline. The V and J ends lost 1 base and 4 bases, in that order; junction bases with no gene match: 15. This CDR3 reads CASSLVWGTEIGGTEAFF. In nucleotides, the CDR3 is TGTGCCAGCAGCTTAGTATGGGGGACAGAAATAGGAGGCACTGAAGCTTTCTTT.

This clone was found a few times. This rearrangement joins TRBV12-2 to TRBJ1-1. TRBV12-2 is described as a pseudogene. CDR3 length: 14 residues. The CDR3 is CASRPDGENTEAFF. DNA for the CDR3: TGTGCAAGTCGCCCGGACGGCGAGAACACTGAAGCTTTCTTT.

The chain has TRBV3-1 (or the pseudogene TRBV3-2) and TRBJ2-5, with 9 bases fitting TRBD2. Germline CDR1 LGHDT, CDR2 YNNKEL (reference sequence). This CDR3 region has 15 residues. Trimming removed 8 bases from V and 5 bases from J; junction bases left unmatched: 12. The CDR3 coding sequence is TGTGCCAGCGCAACAGCGGGGGGCCTCGGGGAGACCCAGTACTTC. This translates into CASATAGGLGETQYF.

This clone was seen a single time. The rearrangement links TRBV11-1 to TRBJ2-3, with D uncertain. Trimming removed 1 base from V and 6 bases from J, with 8 bases in between. Germline CDR1 SGHAT, CDR2 FQDESV (reference sequence). The CDR3 consists of 13 residues. Here the CDR3 reads CASSLGPTDTQYF. In nucleotides, the CDR3 is TGTGCCAGCAGCTTAGGCCCCACCGATACGCAGTATTTT.

The V gene is TRBV30, the J gene TRBJ1-5; 10 bases fit TRBD1. CDR1 GTSNPN and CDR2 SVGIG come from the germline V gene (reference sequence). This CDR3 comprises 17 residues. J lost 2 bases, V lost 0 bases, and 7 bases had no gene match. The CDR3, as DNA: TGTGCCTGGAGTGTCGGACAGGGGGATATCGGCAATCAGCCCCAGCATTTT. Encoded protein: CAWSVGQGDIGNQPQHF.

The chain carries TRBV5-1 and TRBJ1-6, with D possibly being TRBD1 (5 bases). The V end lost 0 bases, the J end lost 6 bases, and 7 bases lay between the germline ends. The CDR3 has 14 amino acids. The germline CDR1 and CDR2 sequences are SGHRS and YFSETQ. CDR3 coding DNA: TGCGCCAGCAGCTTGGACAGGATTAATTCACCCCTCCACTTT. Amino acid sequence: CASSLDRINSPLHF.

The chain is built from TRBV19 and TRBJ1-2, with 7 bases identical to TRBD1. Trimming took 6 bases from V and 4 from J; bases not matched to a gene: 8. There are 14 residues in the CDR3. In germline, CDR1 is LNHDA, CDR2 SQIVND (reference sequence). As DNA, the CDR3 is TGTGCCAGTAGAGGACAGGCGACCGCCTATGGCTACACCTTC. Its translation is CASRGQATAYGYTF.

The genes are TRBV6-6 and TRBJ1-2; D may be TRBD1 (5 bases). Germline CDR1 and CDR2: MNHNY and SVGAGI (reference sequence). The CDR3 has 14 amino acids. Trimming cost V 0 bases and J 6 bases, with 11 bases left between them. The CDR3 DNA reads TGTGCCAGCAGTTACTCGGCAGGGAACAATGGCTACACCTTC. Protein: CASSYSAGNNGYTF.